Below are 9 T cell receptor beta chains sequenced from a single sample in a study of shared clonotypes between healthy human individuals (dated by TCRdb to 2018 to 2020). Library construction relied on the immunoSEQ multiplex PCR assay. This immuneACCESS table, as held by TCRdb, lists in-frame sequences with V and J called but not all clones. Of the missing ones, under half trace to an unresolved V gene in checked studies; the others have no known cause. The sample table holds a few million clones, of which about 92% were seen once. Together, the top ten hold 0.39% of the sample. Specimen: naive CD4+ T cells from PBMCs. The cell subset or site label for this specimen denotes: CD45RA+ positively selected. The receptor set was obtained from a young man in good health. Some clones in this sample may be carry-over from other donors' samples.

The chain combines TRBV28 with TRBJ2-1; 9 positions match TRBD2. J was trimmed by 3 bases and V by 6 bases; bases with no gene match: 9. The CDR3 loop spans 16 amino acids. In germline, CDR1 is MDHEN, CDR2 SYDVKM. CDR3 region: CASSSSSGSIYNEQFF. The CDR3 DNA follows: TGTGCCAGCAGCTCAAGTAGCGGGAGCATCTACAATGAGCAGTTCTTC.

V usage is TRBV7-3 and J usage is TRBJ2-2; 12 nucleotides line up with TRBD1. The V gene end was trimmed by 5 bases and the J gene end by 8 bases; junction bases not matched to a gene: 9. This CDR3 is built from 16 residues. The germline gives CDR1 SGHTA, CDR2 FQGTGA. CDR3 amino acids: CASSLAGTGGKGELFF. For the CDR3, the DNA is TGTGCCAGCAGCCTAGCCGGGACAGGGGGCAAGGGGGAGCTGTTTTTT. The entire variable domain, with the rest obtained from reference TRBV7-3 and TRBJ2-2, is as follows: GAGVSQTPSNKVTEKGKYVELRCDPISGHTALYWYRQSLGQGPEFLIYFQGTGAADDSGLPNDRFFAVRPEGSVSTLKIQRTERGDSAVYLCASSLAGTGGKGELFFGEGSRLTVL.

CDR3: CASSQDGAQYF. The CDR3 region has the DNA TGTGCCAGCAGCCAAGACGGGGCGCAGTACTTC. The V gene is TRBV14, the J gene TRBJ2-7; the D gene could be TRBD1 or TRBD2 (5 bases each). Germline V CDR1 and CDR2: SGHDN, FVKESK. CDR3 length: 11 residues. The V end lost 0 bases, the J end lost 9 bases, and 6 bases lay between the germline ends. The full variable domain, in which reference TRBV14 and TRBJ2-7 provide the parts outside the CDR3, is EAGVTQFPSHSVIEKGQTVTLRCDPISGHDNLYWYRRVMGKEIKFLLHFVKESKQDESGMPNNRFLAERTGGTYSTLKVQPAELEDSGVYFCASSQDGAQYFGPGTRLTVT.

The rearrangement joins TRBV19 to TRBJ2-7, with a possible D match to TRBD1 (6 bases). V lost 4 bases, J lost 4 bases, and 23 bases lay in between. Germline assignment: CDR1 LNHDA and CDR2 SQIVND (reference sequence). The CDR3 totals 17 residues. The CDR3 here is CASSRPTQQGSRYEQYF. CDR3 DNA: TGTGCCAGTAGTAGACCCACCCAGCAGGGGAGTAGGTACGAGCAGTACTTC. The complete variable domain, with remaining parts taken from reference TRBV19 and TRBJ2-7, reads DGGITQSPKYLFRKEGQNVTLSCEQNLNHDAMYWYRQDPGQGLRLIYYSQIVNDFQKGDIAEGYSVSREKKESFPLTVTSAQKNPTAFYLCASSRPTQQGSRYEQYFGPGTRLTVT.

This chain links TRBV27 with TRBJ1-1; D gene ambiguous. Trimming shortened V by 5 bases and J by 3 bases, and 16 bases separated the two germline ends. Germline CDR1 reads MNHEY; CDR2 reads SMNVEV (reference sequence). The CDR3 contains 15 residues. CDR3 sequence: CASSPRSRIYTEAFF. The CDR3 region has the DNA TGTGCCAGCAGTCCCCGGTCAAGGATCTACACTGAAGCTTTCTTT.

The count of this clone is one. The sample holds other DNA sequences that translate to the same CDR3. The chain joins TRBV19 to TRBJ2-2; unclear D gene. The CDR3 consists of 15 residues. Germline V gene lookup returns CDR1 LNHDA and CDR2 SQIVND (reference sequence). Trimming took 1 base from V and 2 from J, leaving 8 bases between them. The CDR3 loop reads CASSIVRGNTGELFF. The CDR3 DNA follows: TGTGCCAGTAGTATAGTGCGCGGCAACACCGGGGAGCTGTTTTTT.

The J gene is TRBJ2-3, the V gene TRBV29-1; TRBD2 agrees at 11 bases. Germline V CDR1 and CDR2: SQVTM, ANQGSEA. Unmatched junction bases numbered 11, after V lost 6 bases and J lost 0 bases. The CDR3 sequence is 17 residues long. The CDR3 region is CSVALAGVRTSTDTQYF. The CDR3 DNA reads as TGCAGCGTCGCACTAGCGGGAGTACGAACTAGCACAGATACGCAGTATTTT.

V usage is TRBV5-1 and J usage is TRBJ2-5, with 10 bases lining up with TRBD2. The CDR3 loop spans 14 amino acids. With V trimmed by 4 bases and J by 7 bases, 7 bases remained unmatched. CDR1 is SGHRS and CDR2 is YFSETQ in the germline V gene. This CDR3 reads CASSETSGKGTQYF. In DNA, the CDR3 is TGCGCCAGCAGCGAAACTAGCGGGAAGGGGACCCAGTACTTC.

J is TRBJ2-5 and V is TRBV7-9, with 8 positions matching TRBD2. The CDR3 is made up of 14 amino acids. Germline V CDR1 and CDR2: SEHNR, FQNEAQ (reference sequence). V trimming: 8 bases; J trimming: 5 bases; junction bases outside the gene matches: 10. The DNA of the CDR3 is TGTGCCAGCGGCCGGGCGGGGGGCGCCGAGACCCAGTACTTC. Translating it yields CASGRAGGAETQYF.